This T cell receptor beta chain was found in a study of T-cell reconstitution after alpha-beta-depleted transplantation in children. This sample's TCRbeta library carried unique molecular identifier barcodes. TCRdb re-analysed the PCR reads in MiXCR, keeping a single row per CDR3 protein. In the table there are 400,000 to 550,000 distinct CDR3 sequences, roughly 10% of which are singletons. The clonotype comes from a child aged 2 to 15 with inherited bone marrow failure, due to receive a stem cell transplant. The sample here was PBMCs, taken before TCRalphabeta/CD19-depleted stem cell transplant.

The CDR3 DNA sequence: TGTGCCACCGGGACGGATGTCTCTTTGGGTGAAGCTTTCTTT. This codes for CATGTDVSLGEAFF. The rearrangement uses TRBV6-2 or TRBV6-3 and TRBJ1-1, with TRBD1 as a possible D gene (5 bases). This CDR3 has 14 residues. Germline V CDR1 and CDR2: MNHEY, SVGEGT. Trimming took 10 bases from V and 7 from J, leaving 22 bases between them.